What follows are 5 T cell receptor beta chains derived from one specimen sequenced in a study of early T cells in non-severe SARS-CoV-2 infection. MiXCR was run by TCRdb on the 5' RACE reads, yielding one entry per CDR3 protein. The sample lists roughly 56,000 distinct CDR3 sequences, 8% to 11% occurring once. Sequencing was performed on whole blood. These receptors came from an adult who was a healthcare worker with PCR-confirmed SARS-CoV-2 infection or an uninfected control (not recorded which).

The sample holds many counts of this clonotype. The V and J genes are TRBV14 and TRBJ2-6; D possibly corresponds to TRBD2 (6 bases). This CDR3 comprises 18 residues. Looked up from germline, CDR1 is SGHDN and CDR2 is FVKESK. Deletions cut 7 bases from V and 0 bases from J, with 19 bases between. The CDR3 DNA follows: TGTGCCAGCATCACCTCTAGCGCCTCGTACTCTGGGGCCAACGTCCTGACTTTC. It codes for CASITSSASYSGANVLTF.

The chain couples TRBV5-4 to TRBJ2-5, with D tentatively TRBD2 (6 bases). V was cut by 0 bases and J by 4 bases, with 10 bases left in between. Germline-derived CDR1 and CDR2 are SGHNT and YYREEE (reference sequence). The CDR3 has 14 residues. CDR3 protein: CASSLVSSVETQYF. CDR3 sequence (DNA): TGTGCCAGCAGCTTGGTGTCTAGCGTAGAGACCCAGTACTTC.

This clonotype has a count of ten or more. The chain combines TRBV18 with TRBJ2-1, with a tentative D call TRBD1 (6 bases). V lost 6 bases, J lost 15 bases, and 27 bases lay in between. From germline, CDR1 is KGHSH and CDR2 LQKENI. CDR3 length: 15 residues. The CDR3 region is CASSPPVTGYPMGFF. For the CDR3, the DNA is TGTGCCAGCTCTCCGCCAGTTACAGGGTATCCCATGGGGTTCTTC.

The V and J genes are TRBV9 and TRBJ2-5; D could derive from TRBD1 or TRBD2 (7 bases each). The CDR3 contains 13 residues. The ends were cut back, 3 bases at V and 5 bases at J, with 11 bases in the middle. Germline CDR1 and CDR2: SGDLS and YYNGEE. CDR3 DNA sequence: TGTGCCAGCAGCGCCCAGGGGGGGGAGACCCAGTACTTC. Protein: CASSAQGGETQYF.

This clonotype was seen ten or more times. This chain links TRBV6-4 with TRBJ2-1; D is possibly TRBD2 (5 bases). V dropped 4 bases and J dropped 8 bases, with 12 bases sitting between them. This CDR3 is 13 amino acids long. Germline-derived CDR1 and CDR2 are MRHNA and SNTAGT. The CDR3 coding sequence is TGTGCCAGCAGTGTGGAAGCGAGGGATGAGCAGTTCTTC. Its protein product is CASSVEARDEQFF.